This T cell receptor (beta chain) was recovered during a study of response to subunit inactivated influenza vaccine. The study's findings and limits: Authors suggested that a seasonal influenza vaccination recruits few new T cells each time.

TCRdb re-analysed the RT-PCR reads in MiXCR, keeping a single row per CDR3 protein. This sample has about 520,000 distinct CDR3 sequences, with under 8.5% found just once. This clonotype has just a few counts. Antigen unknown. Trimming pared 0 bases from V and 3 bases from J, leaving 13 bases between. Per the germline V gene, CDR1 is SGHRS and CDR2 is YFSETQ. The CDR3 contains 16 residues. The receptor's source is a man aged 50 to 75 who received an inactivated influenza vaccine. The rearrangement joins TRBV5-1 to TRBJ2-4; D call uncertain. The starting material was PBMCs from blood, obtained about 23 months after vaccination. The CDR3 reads CASSLAVGSGKNIQYF. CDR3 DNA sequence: TGCGCCAGCAGCTTGGCGGTGGGCTCTGGCAAAAACATTCAGTACTTC. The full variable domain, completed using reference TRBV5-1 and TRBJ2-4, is KAGVTQTPRYLIKTRGQQVTLSCSPISGHRSVSWYQQTPGQGLQFLFEYFSETQRNKGNFPGRFSGRQFSNSRSEMNVSTLELGDSALYLCASSLAVGSGKNIQYFGAGTRLSVL.